This paragraph covers one TCR beta chain sequence. The table lists this clone with a count of one. This clone's antigen is unknown. Base quality data are lacking; no much larger clone is found one base away. This sample was taken from a study of cytomegalovirus exposure and HLA in healthy donors (dated by TCRdb to about 2017). About the investigation overall: In an earlier analysis of roughly 590 of the donors, 250 to 300 Gb of sequence data and about 110 million unique TCR beta sequences from about 179 million T cells were reported. An early release that covered 640 HLA-typed donors contained around 300 gigabases of sequencing data and around 80 million unique TCR sequences. The genetic ancestry cluster associated with self-reported Caucasian donors included 81% of the 300 to 400 genotyped donors. The study was designed to test whether signatures of past pathogen exposure could be identified by cataloging public T cell receptors. The T cell repertoires of 666 subjects were profiled by immunosequencing and related to cytomegalovirus serostatus. In addition to the first cohort of 666 subjects, a separate validation cohort of around 110 different subjects was used. To predict cytomegalovirus infection status, the study brought together high-throughput TCR immunosequencing, statistical association of individual TCRs with disease status, and machine learning. To study patterns of TCR occurrence, a later analysis re-analyzed previously published TCR beta repertoires from several hundred donors and added high-resolution HLA genotyping. In the later analysis, no new phenotypic data were used to find candidate immune exposures; instead, reliance was placed on TCR beta sequences and their occurrence across donors. An earlier analysis of about 620 of the donors applied high-throughput TCR beta sequencing to assess whether each TCR beta V gene segment acted as functional or pseudogenic. Donor age, sex, ethnicity and CMV serostatus were compiled together with the repertoire data. Genome-wide SNP genotypes for about 65% of the roughly 670 donors were used in a later genetic analysis, which treated that subset as a discovery cohort. Every discovery cohort repertoire had been produced on one sequencing platform. Class I and class II HLA loci were covered by the typing at four-digit resolution. Typing coverage varied by locus: 629-630 donors for A, B, C, DRB1 and DQB1; approximately 500 for DQA1; about 600 for DPA1; roughly 470 for DPB1. Roughly 5 DR-DQ haplotypes were handled as single units for association and clustering, since linkage in the cohort was strong. Among a few hundred genotyped donors of the cohort, an average of roughly 240,000 unique TCR beta nucleotide sequences were sequenced per donor, roughly 18% of them non-productive. What the authors observed across the whole study: This cohort had only TCR beta chains sequenced, and the lack of alpha or paired-chain data limited which features could be detected. When HLA alleles, especially DR and DQ, strongly co-occurred, attributing TCR associations to individual alleles was difficult. Because the 87-base-pair reads could not distinguish some IMGT-functional V segments, including TRBV6-2 and TRBV6-3, those segments were excluded. Because some donors lacked HLA typing at each locus, the association tests relied only on the typed subset. Broadly in line with IMGT annotations, most TCR beta V segments showed up in productive rearrangements about 87% or about 30% of the time in an earlier analysis of approximately 640 of the donors. A further reported finding was that TCR beta sequences accurately predicted the HLA-A and HLA-B alleles for most subjects in the first cohort. A group of highly shared sequence variants was considered likely to be a technical artifact of the sequencing pipeline. Correlated functional status among segregating V segments might reflect linkage disequilibrium, but an unknown experimental factor could not be ruled out. A later analysis found that TCR association rates varied across HLA loci, with DRB1 alleles showing the most associated TCRs and HLA-C alleles the fewest. Because counts were too low, about 18 rarely observed V segments, including chromosome 9 orphons, were excluded from the earlier analysis of 587 of the donors. A later analysis found that HLA-associated TCR beta chains were more clonally expanded and had lower generation probabilities than equally common non-associated chains. A later analysis found that most CMV-associated TCR beta chains appeared HLA-restricted, with HLA associations seemingly driven largely by CMV exposure. Most TCR sequences were seen in very few donors, while some public TCRs were found in many individuals. According to a later analysis, parvovirus B19, influenza, CMV and Epstein-Barr virus appeared linked to several top co-occurrence clusters. An association between a missense DCLRE1C variant and V-gene and J-gene trimming of TCR beta chains was found in a later genetic analysis and replicated in an independent cohort. CMV serostatus was the only immune exposure information available for the cohort. In a later analysis, more than 15,000 TCR beta sequences were associated with specific HLA alleles at a false discovery rate of 0.05. In a later genetic analysis, fewer N-insertions in productive TCRs were reported among donors in an Asian-associated ancestry cluster than the approximately 670-donor mean. Cytomegalovirus status was reported to be diagnosed by the classifier with high specificity and sensitivity in both the original and validation cohorts. It was suggested by the authors that the approach could potentially be generalized to other disease states and immunological phenotypes. In vitro tests confirmed that a few of the cytomegalovirus-associated TCR beta chains recognize cytomegalovirus antigens. A total of 164 TCR beta chains were listed by the study as associated with cytomegalovirus. The presence/absence analyses assumed that sequencing depth was roughly uniform across donors, and that assumption may not be true.

Clipping removes 9 bases from V and 5 bases from J, with 16 as the unmatched junction base count. From a lookup of the germline V gene (reference sequence), CDR1 and CDR2 are SGHNT and YYREEE. Reading from cysteine to phenylalanine, the CDR3 counts 15 amino acids. The kept DNA is CDR3 alone, 45 bases in frame from the first base. In total, roughly 710 healthy bone marrow donors made up the cohort. All cohort members were sampled while nominally healthy, although unrecorded immune exposures were likely present. The donor was CMV seronegative and was included in the group of 352 seronegative cohort members. A peripheral blood sample was provided by each donor, and peripheral blood mononuclear cells were used for TCR beta sequencing. The Qiagen DNeasy Blood Extraction Kit was used to extract genomic DNA from the blood cell samples. Receptor amplification or capture employed the immunoSEQ multiplex PCR assay. For the multiplex PCR, a mixture combining 60 forward primers for TCR Vbeta segments and 13 reverse primers for TCR Jbeta segments was used. Amplification of the CDR3 region of rearranged TCR beta genes was performed with a multiplex PCR assay on genomic DNA. The Illumina HiSeq System was used to sequence the amplified TCR beta libraries as 87-base-pair reads. The paper's processing steps were these. In a later analysis, tens of millions of unique TCR beta chains were counted across the roughly 610 repertoires, and roughly 10 million of these chains were shared by at least two donors. To remove PCR and sequencing errors, raw reads were error-corrected and collapsed into unique sequences using a nearest-neighbor algorithm that merged closely related sequences. V, D and J gene segments were assigned by aligning CDR3 sequences to IMGT reference sequences. Each retained sequence needed at least a six-nucleotide match to both a V gene segment and a J gene segment. Rearrangements were classified as productive when the CDR3 lacked stop codons and remained in frame with V and J, and all other rearrangements were classified as non-productive. Following IMGT convention, CDR3 was defined as the stretch from the second conserved V-encoded cysteine up to the conserved J-encoded phenylalanine. In an earlier analysis of 500 to 650 of the donors, sequences lacking an unambiguous match to a single V gene segment were excluded. An earlier analysis of 587 of the donors classified V segments as functional when productive rearrangements were above 56.7% and as segregating when the standard deviation between donors was above 5%. A statistical classification framework was built to diagnose cytomegalovirus status from the catalog of TCR beta chain sequences. V and J gene assignment, in a later analysis, came from comparing TCR nucleotide sequences with IMGT/GENE-DB human TR gene sequences. Using the TCRdist pipeline, a later analysis assigned CDR3 sequences along with most-parsimonious VDJ recombination scenarios. In a later analysis, each TCR beta chain was defined by its CDR3 amino acid sequence together with its V-gene family, and reads lacking a unique V-gene family were excluded. To address suspected cross-contamination and a sequencing artifact, a later analysis removed around 600 highly shared, low-generation-probability nucleotide sequences. A later analysis calculated a clonal expansion index for each public chain from normalized within-repertoire ranks of inferred template counts. A later analysis computed generation probabilities with a VDJ recombination model fitted to out-of-frame rearrangements, and checked the results against IGoR. Hypergeometric tests were used in a later analysis to score TCR-TCR, TCR-HLA and TCR-CMV co-occurrence, with a repertoire-size bias correction applied to the TCR pairs. A later analysis estimated false discovery rates by permuting HLA or CMV assignments 20 times. A later analysis grouped co-occurring TCRs with DBSCAN, adding TCRdist sequence similarity when clustering within HLA-allele-positive subsets. Co-occurrence clustering excluded repertoires with fewer than 30,000 or more than 120,000 public chains, plus five with anomalous nucleotide sharing. Entries here come from immuneACCESS through TCRdb and include only in-frame sequences with V and J called. Some clones fail to appear in such tables; in the studies checked, an unresolved V gene covers under half of the shortfall, and the cause of the remainder is unknown. The DNA gave D and trimming, while V, J and clone size come from that table. For this sample the table gives 80,000 to 130,000 clones, of which 65% to 90% were detected only once. The ten largest clonotypes hold 1.2% of the sample.

Sequencing input: PBMCs. The receptor chain draws on TRBV5-4 and TRBJ1-2; 7 bases in the junction line up with TRBD1. The TCR sequence derives from a woman aged 18-29 years in good health and CMV-seronegative. The encoded CDR3 is CATRRDSFPRYGYTF. Here is the DNA: TGTGCCACTCGCCGGGACAGTTTCCCTCGGTATGGCTACACCTTC.